Listed below are T cell receptor beta chains from one sample, sequenced in a study of blood T cell repertoires in COVID-19. Only in-frame clones appear in the TCRdb table, and some are missing; sequencing was by immunoSEQ multiplex PCR. Of 35,000 to 50,000 clones listed, about nine tenths are singletons. The sequenced sample was peripheral blood. The receptors stem from a human donor in a cohort sampled during active COVID-19. CDR3s include the opening cysteine and the closing phenylalanine or tryptophan. The order of the fields is clone size, V gene, CDR3 length, J gene, D gene, CDR3 protein, CDR3 DNA. The D gene is left open where the match is weak. Clone size is stated in some rows and not others, as once, few, many or a class when expanded.

>NA|TRBV9|15|TRBJ2-1|TRBD2
CASSVAGGSYNEQFF
TGTGCCAGCAGCGTAGCGGGAGGCTCCTACAATGAGCAGTTCTTC
>once|TRBV19|14|TRBJ1-5|TRBD1
CASSSGQGGQPQHF
TGTGCCAGTAGTTCCGGACAGGGTGGGCAGCCCCAGCATTTT
>NA|TRBV28|15|TRBJ1-2|TRBD1
CASSLRQGGYYGYTF
TGTGCCAGCAGTTTAAGGCAGGGGGGCTACTATGGCTACACCTTC
>NA|TRBV7-2|14|TRBJ1-5|TRBD1
CASSFRQGDQPQHF
TGTGCCAGCAGCTTCCGACAGGGGGATCAGCCCCAGCATTTT
>NA|TRBV5-1|15|TRBJ2-7|NA
CASSSGTTTSYEQYF
TGCGCCAGCAGCTCAGGGACAACAACTTCCTACGAGCAGTACTTC
>NA|TRBV4-3|18|TRBJ2-1|TRBD2
CASSQDRTSGGRSNEQFF
TGCGCCAGCAGCCAAGATAGGACTAGCGGGGGGCGGAGCAATGAGCAGTTCTTC
>NA|TRBV19|17|TRBJ2-3|TRBD2
CASSPGGAGGYPDTQYF
TGTGCCAGTAGTCCCGGGGGAGCGGGGGGCTACCCAGATACGCAGTATTTT
>NA|TRBV18|14|TRBJ1-2|TRBD1
CASSPQGQGVGYTF
TGTGCCAGCTCACCACAGGGACAGGGTGTTGGCTACACCTTC
>NA|TRBV30|13|TRBJ1-5|NA
CASAGGLGEPQHF
TGTGCCTCAGCCGGGGGGTTAGGAGAGCCCCAGCATTTT
>once|TRBV5-1|14|TRBJ2-3|NA
CASGDPGSTDTQYF
TGCGCCAGCGGCGATCCCGGGAGCACAGATACGCAGTATTTT
>NA|TRBV11-1|14|TRBJ1-4|NA
CASSLTDLKSKLFF
TGTGCCAGCAGCTTGACAGACCTAAAGAGTAAACTGTTTTTT
>NA|TRBV5-1|11|TRBJ2-1|NA
CASSPGNEQFF
TGCGCCAGCAGCCCGGGAAATGAGCAGTTCTTC
>NA|TRBV28|12|TRBJ1-1|NA
CASTGWYTEAFF
TGTGCCAGCACCGGGTGGTACACTGAAGCTTTCTTT
>NA|TRBV3-1/TRBV3-2|15|TRBJ2-1|NA
CASSQGGLPYNEQFF
TGTGCCAGCAGCCAAGGGGGCCTACCCTACAATGAGCAGTTCTTC
>NA|TRBV5-1|17|TRBJ2-1|TRBD2
CASSLRTGGSSYNEQFF
TGCGCCAGCAGCTTGCGGACGGGAGGGAGCTCCTACAATGAGCAGTTCTTC
>NA|TRBV3-1/TRBV3-2|13|TRBJ1-1|TRBD1
CASRQGARTEAFF
TGTGCCAGCAGACAGGGGGCAAGGACTGAAGCTTTCTTT
>NA|TRBV4-1|13|TRBJ2-7|TRBD1
CASSHGTGYEQYF
TGCGCCAGCAGCCACGGGACAGGGTACGAGCAGTACTTC
>once|TRBV29-1|13|TRBJ1-1|NA
CSVRRGSNTEAFF
TGCAGCGTTCGGCGGGGGTCAAACACTGAAGCTTTCTTT
>NA|TRBV9|14|TRBJ2-7|TRBD2
CASSGTSGRSEQYF
TGTGCCAGCAGCGGGACTAGCGGGAGATCCGAGCAGTACTTC
>NA|TRBV2|15|TRBJ2-6|TRBD1
CASSTGQAGANVLTF
TGTGCCAGCAGTACAGGACAGGCTGGGGCCAACGTCCTGACTTTC
>NA|TRBV13|12|TRBJ2-3|NA
CASSPHTDTQYF
TGTGCCAGCAGCCCCCACACAGATACGCAGTATTTT
>NA|TRBV5-6|12|TRBJ1-2|NA
CASHQGNYGYTF
TGTGCCAGTCACCAGGGAAACTATGGCTACACCTTC
>once|TRBV19|14|TRBJ1-5|NA
CASNSDSGNQPQHF
TGTGCCAGTAATAGTGACAGCGGCAATCAGCCCCAGCATTTT
>NA|TRBV19|14|TRBJ1-2|NA
CASSWGQASYGYTF
TGTGCCAGTAGTTGGGGACAAGCCTCATATGGCTACACCTTC
>NA|TRBV21-1|16|TRBJ2-3|NA
CASSSRLYGVHYTQYF
TGTGCCAGCAGCAGCCGACTCTACGGGGTACATTATACGCAGTATTTT
>NA|TRBV5-1|15|TRBJ2-7|TRBD2
CASSLRSGGAGEQYF
TGCGCCAGCAGCTTGCGCAGCGGGGGGGCAGGCGAGCAGTACTTC
>NA|TRBV19|15|TRBJ2-7|TRBD2
CASSGTSGRINEQYF
TGTGCCAGTAGCGGGACTAGCGGGAGAATCAACGAGCAGTACTTC
>NA|TRBV5-6|13|TRBJ2-1|TRBD2
CASSLVGGDEQFF
TGTGCCAGCAGCTTGGTCGGGGGGGATGAGCAGTTCTTC
>NA|TRBV14|13|TRBJ1-1|NA
CASSQGRGTEAFF
TGTGCCAGCAGCCAAGGGAGGGGCACTGAAGCTTTCTTT
>NA|TRBV6-2/TRBV6-3|15|TRBJ1-2|TRBD1
CASSYRQGGIYGYTF
TGTGCCAGCAGTTACCGGCAGGGGGGAATCTATGGCTACACCTTC
>NA|TRBV6-5|14|TRBJ2-5|TRBD2
CASRYQAGEETQYF
TGTGCCAGCAGGTACCAAGCGGGAGAGGAGACCCAGTACTTC
>NA|TRBV6-5|13|TRBJ2-7|TRBD2
CAIRRQGGHEQYF
TGTGCCATCCGCAGGCAGGGAGGGCACGAGCAGTACTTC
>once|TRBV19|15|TRBJ2-3|TRBD1
CASSTLGQVTDTQYF
TGTGCCAGTAGTACCCTTGGACAGGTCACAGATACGCAGTATTTT
>NA|TRBV10-2|14|TRBJ1-4|NA
CASSPSQGGEKLFF
TGCGCCAGCAGTCCCTCACAGGGCGGAGAAAAACTGTTTTTT
>NA|TRBV2|15|TRBJ1-1|NA
CASRTPGRVNTEAFF
TGTGCCAGCAGGACCCCGGGCAGGGTTAACACTGAAGCTTTCTTT
>NA|TRBV7-3|15|TRBJ1-3|NA
CASSLQGKAGNTIYF
TGTGCCAGCAGCTTACAGGGAAAGGCTGGAAACACCATATATTTT
>NA|TRBV5-1|17|TRBJ2-5|TRBD2
CASSLATGTSGAETQYF
TGCGCCAGCAGCTTGGCCACCGGGACTAGCGGGGCAGAGACCCAGTACTTC
>NA|TRBV28|11|TRBJ1-1|NA
CASSGRRGAFF
TGTGCCAGCAGTGGAAGACGGGGAGCTTTCTTT
>few|TRBV11-2|16|TRBJ1-4|TRBD1
CASSFGQTGLYEKLFF
TGTGCCAGCAGCTTCGGCCAGACAGGGCTATACGAAAAACTGTTTTTT